This T cell receptor beta chain was identified during a study of metastatic and nonmetastatic thyroid tumors. The overall study: For malignant and benign thyroid patients, tumor or nodule tissue and blood were the sources whose repertoires were compared.

Per the original data handling: Clinicopathological groups of papillary thyroid cancer showed CDR3 differences that were used to build a distant-metastasis classifier. TCRdb used MiXCR to call clones anew from the PCR reads. The V and J calls follow TCRdb's processing rather than the paper's. The sample consists of 27,000 or so clones, 15% to 20% of them appearing once. This clone showed up just a few times. No antigen is known for it. Trimming left V 3 bases short and J 6 bases short, with 12 bases between. The CDR3 is made up of 13 amino acids. Germline-derived CDR1 and CDR2 are LNHDA and SQIVND (reference sequence). Overall study results and limits: Benign nodules reportedly had significantly lower TCR beta diversity than malignant thyroid tumors in blood and tumor.

Nobody among the patients had been given any treatment before thyroid surgery. This clonotype originated in a male donor with papillary thyroid cancer or a benign thyroid nodule (not recorded which). Some clones in this sample may be carry-over from other donors' samples. The rearrangement joins TRBV19 to TRBJ2-7; D gene uncertain. Sequenced sample: blood. The CDR3 DNA sequence: TGTGCCAGTAGTATTCCCTTGGGTGGCGAGCAGTACTTC. Its translation is CASSIPLGGEQYF.